This is a list of T cell receptor beta chains from one sample in a study of cytomegalovirus exposure and HLA in healthy donors. Sequencing used immunoSEQ multiplex PCR; TCRdb keeps in-frame clones, though not all of them. The profile covers under 150,000 clones, with approximately 77% appearing a single time and 0.8% to 0.95% taken by the ten largest. The specimen sequenced was PBMCs. Receptors originate from a woman in her sixties or seventies in good health and CMV-seronegative. Each CDR3 is given with its conserved first and last residue. A D gene is named only where the DNA matches it firmly. Not all rows give a size; the values are once, few, many and, for expanded clones, a class.

d_gene,v_gene,abundance,j_gene,CDR3aa,CDR3nt
NA,TRBV10-2,NA,TRBJ1-1,CASTPGGSLNTEAFF,TGCGCCAGCACTCCCGGAGGGAGCCTGAACACTGAAGCTTTCTTT
NA,TRBV6-1,few,TRBJ2-7,CASSARGFSYEQYF,TGTGCCAGCAGTGCCAGGGGATTCTCCTACGAGCAGTACTTC
TRBD1,TRBV6-1,NA,TRBJ2-1,CAILGQVYNEQFF,TGTGCCATCTTGGGACAGGTATACAATGAGCAGTTCTTC
TRBD1,TRBV5-1,NA,TRBJ1-1,CASSPDRVSTEAFF,TGCGCCAGCAGCCCGGACAGGGTGAGCACTGAAGCTTTCTTT
NA,TRBV27,NA,TRBJ2-7,CASSLSPGAYEQYF,TGTGCCAGCAGTTTATCTCCGGGGGCCTACGAGCAGTACTTC
TRBD1,TRBV19,NA,TRBJ1-2,CASTDGGQAFLYGYTF,TGTGCCAGTACCGACGGGGGACAGGCTTTTTTATATGGCTACACCTTC
TRBD1,TRBV14,NA,TRBJ2-7,CASSLVPGTVSYEQYF,TGTGCCAGCAGCCTCGTCCCAGGGACAGTTTCCTACGAGCAGTACTTC
NA,TRBV28,NA,TRBJ2-2,CASSLIGRGTTRTGELFF,TGTGCCAGCAGTCTCATTGGGAGGGGGACTACGCGGACCGGGGAGCTGTTTTTT
TRBD1,TRBV28,NA,TRBJ1-5,CASSWTGGLRQPQHF,TGTGCCAGCAGTTGGACAGGGGGCCTTCGTCAGCCCCAGCATTTT
NA,TRBV30,NA,TRBJ2-5,CAWAREQGYQETQYF,TGTGCCTGGGCTCGAGAGCAGGGCTACCAAGAGACCCAGTACTTC
NA,TRBV28,NA,TRBJ2-6,CASSSTGSGANVLTF,TGTGCCAGCAGCTCGACAGGCTCTGGGGCCAACGTCCTGACTTTC
TRBD1,TRBV2,NA,TRBJ2-7,CASKGQGARYEQYF,TGTGCCAGCAAGGGACAGGGGGCGCGATACGAGCAGTACTTC
NA,TRBV18,NA,TRBJ2-7,CASTPPSRASWGQYF,TGTGCCAGCACCCCCCCCTCCAGGGCCTCGTGGGGGCAGTACTTC
NA,TRBV18,NA,TRBJ2-7,CASSPGSTSAGEQYF,TGTGCCAGCTCCCCAGGGAGCACCTCGGCGGGGGAGCAGTACTTC
TRBD2,TRBV19,few,TRBJ2-3,CASKASGPSTDTQYF,TGTGCCAGTAAGGCTAGCGGGCCCAGCACAGATACGCAGTATTTT
NA,TRBV6-6,NA,TRBJ1-5,CASTTQNRVSQPQHF,TGTGCCAGCACCACGCAAAACAGGGTGAGCCAGCCCCAGCATTTT
NA,TRBV21-1,NA,TRBJ2-7,CASTIMEREARQHEQYF,TGTGCCAGCACCATAATGGAGCGGGAGGCCCGGCAGCACGAGCAGTACTTC
NA,TRBV28,NA,TRBJ2-7,CASSNGEAGYWEQYF,TGTGCCAGCAGTAATGGCGAAGCGGGCTATTGGGAGCAGTACTTC
NA,TRBV10-1,NA,TRBJ1-1,CASSGGQLTEAFF,TGCGCCAGCAGTGGAGGGCAATTGACTGAAGCTTTCTTT
TRBD1,TRBV6-6,NA,TRBJ2-7,CASKIDRVGFEQYF,TGTGCCAGCAAAATCGACAGGGTCGGGTTCGAGCAGTACTTC
NA,TRBV7-2,once,TRBJ2-7,CASSFGRKYEQYF,TGTGCCAGCAGCTTTGGCAGAAAATACGAGCAGTACTTC
TRBD1,TRBV4-2,NA,TRBJ2-7,CASSQAHRDRAYEQYF,TGTGCCAGCAGCCAAGCCCACCGGGACAGAGCCTACGAGCAGTACTTC
NA,TRBV30,NA,TRBJ2-4,CAWSAPVAKNIQYF,TGTGCCTGGAGTGCCCCAGTAGCCAAAAACATTCAGTACTTC
NA,TRBV11-2,NA,TRBJ1-5,CASSLDAGQPQHF,TGTGCCAGCAGCTTAGATGCCGGGCAGCCCCAGCATTTT
NA,TRBV9,few,TRBJ2-2,CASSEGSPGELFF,TGTGCCAGCAGCGAGGGGTCCCCCGGGGAGCTGTTTTTT
TRBD2,TRBV30,NA,TRBJ2-2,CAWSGSLAGRGELFF,TGTGCCTGGAGTGGGTCGCTAGCGGGAAGGGGGGAGCTGTTTTTT
NA,TRBV30,NA,TRBJ1-6,CAWRQGYNSPLHF,TGTGCCTGGAGACAGGGTTATAATTCACCCCTCCACTTT
TRBD1,TRBV18,NA,TRBJ2-5,CASSGPGTGLYETQYF,TGTGCCAGCTCAGGACCCGGGACAGGGCTTTATGAGACCCAGTACTTC
TRBD2,TRBV28,NA,TRBJ2-3,CASSYIGIFPDSPSPAGNTDTQYF,TGTGCCAGCAGTTACATAGGTATATTCCCCGACTCTCCCTCGCCAGCGGGAAACACAGATACGCAGTATTTT
TRBD1,TRBV6-4,NA,TRBJ1-2,CASSVEPQGARSYGYTF,TGTGCCAGCAGTGTCGAGCCCCAGGGGGCTCGGAGCTATGGCTACACCTTC
NA,TRBV5-1,NA,TRBJ1-1,CASRNTTVSWTEAFF,TGCGCCAGCAGAAATACGACAGTCTCGTGGACTGAAGCTTTCTTT
NA,TRBV7-9,NA,TRBJ1-2,CSSSFRSRRLEDGYTF,TGTTCCAGCAGCTTTCGGTCGCGGCGGCTTGAGGATGGCTACACCTTC